This T cell receptor (beta chain) was captured in a study of Tregs in tolerant kidney transplant recipients. General observations from the study: Nucleotide sequences could not be compared across some patients' samples due to primer changes. The most relevant donor-specific Treg TCRbeta repertoire apparently came from expansion with activated donor B cells.

To note about this clone: The antigen remains undetermined.

Only in-frame clones appear in the TCRdb table, and some are missing; sequencing was by immunoSEQ multiplex PCR. This repertoire shows over 70,000 clones, roughly nine tenths found once; its top ten account for 1.6%. Mixed chimerism was transient after nonmyeloablative marrow transplants from related graft donors. The origin of this receptor is a human patient who received a combined kidney and bone marrow transplant. Some T cells may trace back to the graft donor. Sequencing was performed on CD4+ T cells from blood (PBMCs), taken 24 months after the transplant.

CDR3 coding DNA: TGTGCCAGCAGAAAAGGGGGACTAGCGTTGGCGGGGGAGACCCAGTACTTC. Translating it yields CASRKGGLALAGETQYF. The chain employs TRBV5-6 and TRBJ2-5; TRBD2 matches at 10 bases. Unmatched junction bases numbered 15, after V lost 5 bases and J lost 5 bases. The CDR3 runs 17 residues. Germline V lookup: CDR1 SGHDT, CDR2 YYEEEE. Looking up the rest from reference TRBV5-6 and TRBJ2-5 gives the full variable domain: DAGVTQSPTHLIKTRGQQVTLRCSPKSGHDTVSWYQQALGQGPQFIFQYYEEEERQRGNFPDRFSGHQFPNYSSELNVNALLLGDSALYLCASRKGGLALAGETQYFGPGTRLLVL.